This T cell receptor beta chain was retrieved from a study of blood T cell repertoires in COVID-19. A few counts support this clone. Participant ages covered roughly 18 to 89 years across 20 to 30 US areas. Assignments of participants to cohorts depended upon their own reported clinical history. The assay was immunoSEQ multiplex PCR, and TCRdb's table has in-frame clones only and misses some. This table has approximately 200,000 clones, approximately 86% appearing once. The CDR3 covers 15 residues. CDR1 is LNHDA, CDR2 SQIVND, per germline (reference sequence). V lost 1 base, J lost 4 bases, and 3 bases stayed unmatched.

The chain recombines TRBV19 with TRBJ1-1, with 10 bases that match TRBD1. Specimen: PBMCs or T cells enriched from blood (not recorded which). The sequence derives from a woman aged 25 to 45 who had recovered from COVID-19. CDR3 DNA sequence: TGTGCCAGTAGTATAGGGGGGACAGGGGCCACTGAAGCTTTCTTT. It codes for CASSIGGTGATEAFF. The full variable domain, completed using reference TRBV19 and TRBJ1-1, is DGGITQSPKYLFRKEGQNVTLSCEQNLNHDAMYWYRQDPGQGLRLIYYSQIVNDFQKGDIAEGYSVSREKKESFPLTVTSAQKNPTAFYLCASSIGGTGATEAFFGQGTRLTVV.